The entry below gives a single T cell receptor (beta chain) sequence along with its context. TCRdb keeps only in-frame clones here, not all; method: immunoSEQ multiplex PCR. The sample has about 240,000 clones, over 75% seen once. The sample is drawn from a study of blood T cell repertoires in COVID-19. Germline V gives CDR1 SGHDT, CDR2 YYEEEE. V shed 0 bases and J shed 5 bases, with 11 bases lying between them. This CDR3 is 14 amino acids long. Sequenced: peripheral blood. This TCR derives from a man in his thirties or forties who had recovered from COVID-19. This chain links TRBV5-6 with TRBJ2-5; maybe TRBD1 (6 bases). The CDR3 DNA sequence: TGTGCCAGCAGCTTGGCCAACAGGGTGGAGACCCAGTACTTC. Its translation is CASSLANRVETQYF.